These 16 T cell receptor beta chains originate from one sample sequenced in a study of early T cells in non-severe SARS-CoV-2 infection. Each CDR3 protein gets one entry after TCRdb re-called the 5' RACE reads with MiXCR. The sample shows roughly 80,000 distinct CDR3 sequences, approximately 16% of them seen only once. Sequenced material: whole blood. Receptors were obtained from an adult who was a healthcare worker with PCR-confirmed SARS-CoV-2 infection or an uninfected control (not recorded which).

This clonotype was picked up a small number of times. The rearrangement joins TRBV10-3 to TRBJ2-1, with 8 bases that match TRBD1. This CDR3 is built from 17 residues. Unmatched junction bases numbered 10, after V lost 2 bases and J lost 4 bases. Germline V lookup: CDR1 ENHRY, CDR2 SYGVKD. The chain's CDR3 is CAISEPSRQGRYNEQFF. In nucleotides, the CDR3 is TGTGCCATCAGTGAGCCCTCGAGACAGGGGAGGTACAATGAGCAGTTCTTC.

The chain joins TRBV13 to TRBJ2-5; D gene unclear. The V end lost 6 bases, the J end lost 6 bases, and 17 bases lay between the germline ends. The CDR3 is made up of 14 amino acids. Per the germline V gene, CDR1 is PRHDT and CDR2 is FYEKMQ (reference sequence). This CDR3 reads CASSRAALEQTQYF. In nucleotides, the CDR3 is TGTGCCAGCAGTAGGGCAGCCCTCGAGCAGACCCAGTACTTC.

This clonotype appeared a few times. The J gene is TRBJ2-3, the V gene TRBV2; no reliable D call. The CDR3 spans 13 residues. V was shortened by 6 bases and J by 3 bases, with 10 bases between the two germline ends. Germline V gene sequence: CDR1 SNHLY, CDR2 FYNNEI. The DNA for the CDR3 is TGTGCCAGCAGCGCCCAGGTGACAGATACGCAGTATTTT. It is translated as CASSAQVTDTQYF.

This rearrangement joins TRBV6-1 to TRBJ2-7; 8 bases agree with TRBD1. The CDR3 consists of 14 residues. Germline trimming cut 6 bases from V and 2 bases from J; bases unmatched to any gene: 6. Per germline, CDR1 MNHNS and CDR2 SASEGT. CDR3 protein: CASRIEQGAYEQYF. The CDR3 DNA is TGTGCCAGCAGGATCGAACAGGGGGCCTACGAGCAGTACTTC.

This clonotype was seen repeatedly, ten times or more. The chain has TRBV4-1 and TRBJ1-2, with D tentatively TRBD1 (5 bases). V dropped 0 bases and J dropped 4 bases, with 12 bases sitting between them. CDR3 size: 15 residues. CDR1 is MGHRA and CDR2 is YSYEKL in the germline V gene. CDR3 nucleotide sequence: TGCGCCAGCAGCCAAGAAGAGGGGCTTGGCTATGGCTACACCTTC. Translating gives CASSQEEGLGYGYTF.

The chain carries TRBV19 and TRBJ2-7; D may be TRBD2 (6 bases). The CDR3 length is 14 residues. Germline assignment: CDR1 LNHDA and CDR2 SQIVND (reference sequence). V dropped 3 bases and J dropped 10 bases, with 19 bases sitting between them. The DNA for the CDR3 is TGTGCCAGTAGTATCGGGGGTCTCGGTGTCGTACAGTACTTC. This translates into CASSIGGLGVVQYF.

In DNA, the CDR3 is TGTGCCAGCAGCGTAGGACAGGGGGGCCACAATGAGCAGTTCTTC. Translating it yields CASSVGQGGHNEQFF. This chain joins TRBV9 and TRBJ2-1, with 9 bases lining up with TRBD1. Germline V lookup: CDR1 SGDLS, CDR2 YYNGEE. Trimming cost V 0 bases and J 5 bases; bases outside gene matches: 3. The CDR3 spans 15 residues. Full variable domain (missing parts from reference TRBV9 and TRBJ2-1): DSGVTQTPKHLITATGQRVTLRCSPRSGDLSVYWYQQSLDQGLQFLIQYYNGEERAKGNILERFSAQQFPDLHSELNLSSLELGDSALYFCASSVGQGGHNEQFFGPGTRLTVL.

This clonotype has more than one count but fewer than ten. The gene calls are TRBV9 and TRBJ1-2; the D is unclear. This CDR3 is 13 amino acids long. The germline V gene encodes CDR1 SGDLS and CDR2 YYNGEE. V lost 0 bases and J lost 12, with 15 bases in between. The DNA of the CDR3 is TGTGCCAGCAGCGTAGACGGCGGCAGCTACAACACCTTC. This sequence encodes CASSVDGGSYNTF.

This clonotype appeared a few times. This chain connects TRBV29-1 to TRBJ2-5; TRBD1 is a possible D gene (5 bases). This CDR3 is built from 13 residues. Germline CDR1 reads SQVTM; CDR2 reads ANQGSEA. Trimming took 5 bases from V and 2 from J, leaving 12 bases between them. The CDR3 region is CSVPKDTQETQYF. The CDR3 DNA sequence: TGCAGCGTTCCTAAGGACACACAAGAGACCCAGTACTTC.

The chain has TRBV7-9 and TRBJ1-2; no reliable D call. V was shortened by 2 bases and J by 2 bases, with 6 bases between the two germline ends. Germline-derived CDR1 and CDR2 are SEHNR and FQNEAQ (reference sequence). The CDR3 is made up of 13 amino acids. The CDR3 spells CASSLRVNYGYTF. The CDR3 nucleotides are TGTGCCAGCAGCTTAAGGGTGAACTATGGCTACACCTTC.

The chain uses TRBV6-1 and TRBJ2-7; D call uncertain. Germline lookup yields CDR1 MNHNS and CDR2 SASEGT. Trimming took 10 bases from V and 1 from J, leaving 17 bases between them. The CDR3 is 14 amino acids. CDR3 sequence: CATVAGKGSYEQYF. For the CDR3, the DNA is TGTGCCACCGTGGCTGGTAAAGGATCCTACGAGCAGTACTTC.

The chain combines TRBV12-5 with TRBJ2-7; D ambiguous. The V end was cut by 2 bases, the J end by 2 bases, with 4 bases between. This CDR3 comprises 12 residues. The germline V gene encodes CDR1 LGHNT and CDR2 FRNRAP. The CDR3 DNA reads TGTGCTAGTGGTTTGTCGCCCTACGAGCAGTACTTC. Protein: CASGLSPYEQYF.

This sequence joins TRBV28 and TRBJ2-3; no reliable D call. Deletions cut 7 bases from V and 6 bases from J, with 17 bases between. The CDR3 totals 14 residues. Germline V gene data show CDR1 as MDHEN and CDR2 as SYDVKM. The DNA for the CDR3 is TGTGCCAGCAATTCAGGCCCCGCCGTCGATACGCAGTATTTT. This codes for CASNSGPAVDTQYF.

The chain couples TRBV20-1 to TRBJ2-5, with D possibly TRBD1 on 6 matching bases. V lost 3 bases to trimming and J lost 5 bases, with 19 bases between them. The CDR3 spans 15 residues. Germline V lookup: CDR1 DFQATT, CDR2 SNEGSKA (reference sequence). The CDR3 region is CSASGEFGGRETQYF. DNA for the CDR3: TGCAGTGCTAGCGGTGAATTTGGGGGCCGGGAGACCCAGTACTTC.

CDR3 sequence: CAWGRSEKAGELFF. The DNA for the CDR3 is TGTGCCTGGGGACGGAGCGAAAAAGCCGGGGAGCTGTTTTTT. The chain recombines TRBV30 with TRBJ2-2; D gene uncertain. Germline CDR1 GTSNPN, CDR2 SVGIG (reference sequence). This CDR3 is 14 amino acids long. V was shortened by 5 bases and J by 6 bases, with 16 bases between the two germline ends.

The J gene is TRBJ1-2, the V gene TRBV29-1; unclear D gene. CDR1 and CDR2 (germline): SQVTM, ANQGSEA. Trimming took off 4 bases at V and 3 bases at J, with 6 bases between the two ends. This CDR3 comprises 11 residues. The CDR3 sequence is CSVVNDYGYTF. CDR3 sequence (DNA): TGCAGCGTTGTTAACGACTATGGCTACACCTTC.